What follows describes a single T cell receptor (beta chain). Its antigen is currently unknown. These data are taken from a study of CD8 T cells in Susac syndrome. Study results and caveats: Only a relatively small number of individuals were included in the TCR sequencing and HLA analysis.

With 2 bases removed from V and 9 bases from J, the gap between germline ends came to 8 bases. The CDR3 is 13 amino acids. RNA totalling about 0.5 to 1 ug underwent reverse transcription with random hexamers. Each CDR3 protein gets one entry after TCRdb re-called the immunoSEQ multiplex PCR reads with MiXCR. This sample has roughly 160,000 distinct CDR3 sequences, with approximately 95% found just once. Sequences were obtained from CD4+ T cells from PBMCs. V and J are TRBV12-3 or TRBV12-4 and TRBJ1-6; D not resolved. The TCR originated in a human donor with Susac syndrome. CDR3 nucleotide sequence: TGTGCCAGCAGTTTAATCAGATTTTCACCCCTCCACTTT. Its translation: CASSLIRFSPLHF.